This is a list of T cell receptor beta chains from one sample in a study of T cell repertoires in cytomegalovirus infection. Their target antigens are unknown. TCRdb processed the reads anew with MiXCR; each CDR3 protein has one entry. The sample yields about 130,000 distinct CDR3 sequences, around 30% seen once. Sequenced here: CD8+ T cells from cultured PBMCs, sampled from culture after CMV antigen stimulation. The receptors originated from a human donor in good health (CMV status not recorded). Some clones in this sample may be carry-over from other donors' samples. Each CDR3 is given with its conserved first and last residue. D genes are given only for firm matches. Clone size is shown for a subset of rows, as once, few, many or a class of expanded clone.

cdr3_aa	cdr3_nt	clone_size	v_call	j_call	cdr3_length	d_call
CASSSHLDSSNQPQHF	TGTGCCAGCAGCTCCCATTTGGACAGTAGCAATCAGCCCCAGCATTTT	many	TRBV7-9	TRBJ1-5	16	NA
CASGFGTGADYGYTF	TGTGCTAGTGGTTTCGGGACAGGGGCGGACTATGGCTACACCTTC	NA	TRBV12-5	TRBJ1-2	15	TRBD1
CASSQDQGRLQYF	TGCGCCAGCAGCCAAGATCAAGGACGTCTTCAGTACTTC	many	TRBV4-3	TRBJ2-7	13	NA
CASSLERDENTEAFF	TGTGCCAGCAGCTTAGAGAGGGACGAGAACACTGAAGCTTTCTTT	NA	TRBV7-2	TRBJ1-1	15	NA
CSAEPTGYNQPQHF	TGCAGTGCTGAACCCACAGGGTACAATCAGCCCCAGCATTTT	NA	TRBV20-1	TRBJ1-5	14	NA
CASSVEGAGEKLFF	TGTGCCAGCAGTGTAGAGGGGGCAGGTGAAAAACTGTTTTTT	few	TRBV2	TRBJ1-4	14	TRBD1
CATNRNTGELFF	TGTGCCACAAACAGGAACACCGGGGAGCTGTTTTTT	NA	TRBV7-6	TRBJ2-2	12	NA
CASSLLGQDSGNTIYF	TGTGCCAGCAGCTTATTGGGACAGGACTCTGGAAACACCATATATTTT	many	TRBV7-2	TRBJ1-3	16	TRBD1
CASSLLQETQYF	TGTGCCAGCAGCTTACTACAAGAGACCCAGTACTTC	few	TRBV7-9	TRBJ2-5	12	NA
CASSPTSGGAVDTQYF	TGTGCCAGCAGTCCAACAAGCGGGGGGGCGGTAGATACGCAGTATTTT	many	TRBV6-1	TRBJ2-3	16	TRBD2
CATRVSSYEQYF	TGTGCCACCCGGGTGAGCTCCTACGAGCAGTACTTC	NA	TRBV6-1	TRBJ2-7	12	NA
CASSYLTGTGGDGYTF	TGTGCCAGCAGTTATTTAACCGGGACAGGGGGCGATGGCTACACCTTC	NA	TRBV6-5	TRBJ1-2	16	TRBD1
CASSRDRFFKSGELFF	TGCGCCAGCAGCCGTGATAGGTTCTTTAAGTCCGGGGAGCTGTTTTTT	NA	TRBV5-1	TRBJ2-2	16	NA
CASSERDNTEAFF	TGTGCCAGCAGTGAGAGGGACAACACTGAAGCTTTCTTT	few	TRBV6-6	TRBJ1-1	13	NA
CASSSRDTDKPGHF	TGTGCCAGCAGCTCCCGGGACACCGATAAGCCGGGGCATTTT	few	TRBV7-2	TRBJ1-5	14	NA
CASSQDLGEQYF	TGTGCCAGCAGCCAAGACCTCGGCGAGCAGTACTTC	NA	TRBV4-2	TRBJ2-7	12	NA
CASRRGLNTEAFF	TGTGCCAGCCGGAGGGGGCTCAACACTGAAGCTTTCTTT	NA	TRBV11-2	TRBJ1-1	13	TRBD1
CASSFEGRPTGELFF	TGTGCCAGCAGCTTTGAAGGTCGGCCCACCGGGGAGCTGTTTTTT	NA	TRBV11-2	TRBJ2-2	15	NA
CASSLDTGLLYNEQFF	TGTGCCAGCAGCTTAGATACGGGACTCCTCTACAATGAGCAGTTCTTC	many	TRBV7-6	TRBJ2-1	16	NA
CASTRYEGLAGEETQYF	TGTGCCAGCACCCGCTACGAGGGACTAGCGGGGGAAGAGACCCAGTACTTC	NA	TRBV6-6	TRBJ2-5	17	TRBD2
CASSLARTGPNEKLFF	TGTGCCAGCAGCTTAGCCCGGACAGGGCCTAATGAAAAACTGTTTTTT	many	TRBV7-2	TRBJ1-4	16	TRBD1
CASSYASNSYEQYF	TGTGCCAGCAGTTACGCCAGTAACTCCTACGAGCAGTACTTC	many	TRBV6-2/TRBV6-3	TRBJ2-7	14	NA
CASSQENRDGGTGELFF	TGCGCCAGCAGCCAAGAAAACCGGGACGGAGGTACCGGGGAGCTGTTTTTT	few	TRBV4-3	TRBJ2-2	17	NA
CASSESSGGAGNEQFF	TGCGCCAGCAGTGAATCTAGCGGGGGGGCGGGCAATGAGCAGTTCTTC	NA	TRBV10-2	TRBJ2-1	16	TRBD2
CASSSLRTGASTDTQYF	TGTGCCAGCAGTTCTCTACGGACAGGGGCCTCCACAGATACGCAGTATTTT	NA	TRBV27	TRBJ2-3	17	TRBD1
CASSHPGSYEQYF	TGTGCCAGCAGCCATCCAGGGTCCTACGAGCAGTACTTC	NA	TRBV14	TRBJ2-7	13	NA
CASSSTTGRGQPSGETQYF	TGTGCCAGCAGCTCGACGACCGGGCGGGGACAACCCTCCGGAGAGACCCAGTACTTC	many	TRBV7-6	TRBJ2-5	19	NA
CASSSRGGPEAFF	TGTGCCAGCAGTTCACGTGGGGGGCCTGAAGCTTTCTTT	many	TRBV7-9	TRBJ1-1	13	NA
CASRETGEGAFF	TGTGCCAGCAGGGAGACAGGGGAAGGAGCTTTCTTT	NA	TRBV25-1	TRBJ1-1	12	TRBD1
CASSPRIGDRGEAYEQYF	TGTGCCAGCAGCCCACGTATCGGGGACCGGGGAGAGGCCTACGAGCAGTACTTC	few	TRBV7-6	TRBJ2-7	18	NA
CASKSVGGYQPQHF	TGTGCCAGCAAGTCCGTGGGGGGGTATCAGCCCCAGCATTTT	NA	TRBV2	TRBJ1-5	14	NA
CASSLEGPEAFF	TGTGCCAGCAGCTTAGAGGGACCTGAAGCTTTCTTT	few	TRBV7-4	TRBJ1-1	12	NA
CASESGGHLQSTDTQYF	TGTGCCAGCGAAAGCGGGGGCCACCTCCAGAGCACAGATACGCAGTATTTT	NA	TRBV19	TRBJ2-3	17	TRBD2
CASSEWAGTRPNTGELFF	TGTGCCAGCAGTGAATGGGCGGGGACTCGGCCGAACACCGGGGAGCTGTTTTTT	NA	TRBV2	TRBJ2-2	18	NA
CASSAHVTGTAATNEKLFF	TGTGCCAGCAGTGCCCACGTCACCGGGACGGCCGCAACTAATGAAAAACTGTTTTTT	many	TRBV6-1	TRBJ1-4	19	NA
CASSAMTVSYEQYF	TGTGCCAGCAGCGCGATGACAGTCTCCTACGAGCAGTACTTC	NA	TRBV11-1	TRBJ2-7	14	NA
CSVEDSKGRWGYTF	TGCAGCGTTGAAGACAGTAAGGGACGTTGGGGCTACACCTTC	NA	TRBV29-1	TRBJ1-2	14	NA
CASSQGQGAGNTIYF	TGCGCCAGCAGCCAGGGACAGGGGGCTGGAAACACCATATATTTT	few	TRBV4-3	TRBJ1-3	15	TRBD1
CASREGNGERAFF	TGTGCCAGCAGGGAGGGTAATGGAGAGAGAGCTTTCTTT	NA	TRBV7-9	TRBJ1-1	13	NA
CASSTPLGGRNEKLFF	TGTGCCAGCAGCACCCCTTTAGGGGGGCGAAATGAAAAACTGTTTTTT	many	TRBV12-3/TRBV12-4	TRBJ1-4	16	NA
CASSLAGGPTDTQYF	TGTGCCAGCAGTTTAGCGGGGGGGCCGACAGATACGCAGTATTTT	few	TRBV12-3/TRBV12-4	TRBJ2-3	15	NA
CASSQLAGGPSSYNEQFF	TGCGCCAGCAGCCAACTAGCGGGGGGGCCTAGCTCCTACAATGAGCAGTTCTTC	NA	TRBV5-1	TRBJ2-1	18	TRBD2
CASSHGQHSNQPQHF	TGTGCCAGCAGCCACGGACAGCATAGCAATCAGCCCCAGCATTTT	few	TRBV6-5	TRBJ1-5	15	NA